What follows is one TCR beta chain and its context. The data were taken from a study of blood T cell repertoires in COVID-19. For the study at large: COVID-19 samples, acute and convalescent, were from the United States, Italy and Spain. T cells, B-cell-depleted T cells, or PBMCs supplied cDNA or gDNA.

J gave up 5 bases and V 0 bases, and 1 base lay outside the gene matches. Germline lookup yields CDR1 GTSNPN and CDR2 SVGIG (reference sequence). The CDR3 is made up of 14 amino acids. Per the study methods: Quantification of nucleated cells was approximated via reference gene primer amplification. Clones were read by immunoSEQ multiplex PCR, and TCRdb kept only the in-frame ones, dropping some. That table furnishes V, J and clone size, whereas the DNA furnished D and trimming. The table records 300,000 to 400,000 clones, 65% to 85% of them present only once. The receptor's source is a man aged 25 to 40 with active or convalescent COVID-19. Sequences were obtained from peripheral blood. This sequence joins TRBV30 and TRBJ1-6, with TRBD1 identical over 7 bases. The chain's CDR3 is CAWSVGQDNSPLHF. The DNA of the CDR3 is TGTGCCTGGAGTGTAGGACAGGATAATTCACCCCTCCACTTT.